One sample yielded the 7 T cell receptor beta chains listed below, sequenced in a study of blood T cell repertoires in COVID-19. The protocol was immunoSEQ multiplex PCR, while the TCRdb copy is restricted to in-frame clones and leaves out a portion. The table includes approximately 140,000 clones, around 83% detected once. The source material was PBMCs or T cells enriched from blood (not recorded which). The receptors shown here come from a woman between 45 and 65 years old who had been exposed to COVID-19.

This clone has only a few counts. The CDR3 region has the DNA TGTGCCAGCAGCGTAGCGGGGATTTTCGACGAGCAGTACTTC. Encoded protein: CASSVAGIFDEQYF. The genes are TRBV9 and TRBJ2-7; possibly TRBD2 for D (5 bases). This CDR3 is built from 14 residues. V was shortened by 0 bases and J by 5 bases, with 12 bases between the two germline ends. CDR1 and CDR2 from the germline V gene are SGDLS and YYNGEE.

This chain links TRBV12-5 with TRBJ1-4; 9 nucleotides line up with TRBD1. The germline CDR1 and CDR2 sequences are LGHNT and FRNRAP. V was pared by 2 bases and J by 3 bases, with 4 bases of the junction left unmatched. This CDR3 contains 16 residues. CDR3 nucleotides: TGTGCTAGTGGTTTGCCAACAGGGGGCTCTAATGAAAAACTGTTTTTT. It is translated as CASGLPTGGSNEKLFF.

CDR3 in amino acids: CASSPWTGTYEQYF. Written as DNA, the CDR3 is TGTGCCAGCAGCCCCTGGACAGGAACCTACGAGCAGTACTTC. The V and J genes are TRBV7-8 and TRBJ2-7, with 7 bases identical to TRBD1. The CDR3 is made up of 14 amino acids. Germline loops: CDR1 SGHVS, CDR2 FQNEAQ. Germline trimming cut 5 bases from V and 2 bases from J; bases unmatched to any gene: 6.

The V call is TRBV4-3, the J call TRBJ1-2, with 9 bases matching TRBD1. Germline V lookup: CDR1 LGHNA, CDR2 YSLEER. With V trimmed by 3 bases and J by 7 bases, 12 bases remained unmatched. CDR3 length equals 16 residues. The CDR3 region is CASSHRKIDRGSGYTF. Written as DNA, the CDR3 is TGCGCCAGCAGCCACCGCAAGATAGACAGGGGGTCTGGCTACACCTTC.

This clone was seen just once. V gene TRBV5-1 combines with J gene TRBJ1-2; no clear D. Germline loops: CDR1 SGHRS, CDR2 YFSETQ. V was trimmed by 1 base and J by 3 bases, leaving 7 bases between them. This CDR3 region has 13 residues. CDR3 coding DNA: TGCGCCAGCAGCTTGTGGCAGGACTATGGCTACACCTTC. It specifies CASSLWQDYGYTF.

The chain links TRBV7-3 to TRBJ1-6, with D possibly TRBD1 on 6 matching bases. Germline V CDR1 and CDR2: SGHTA, FQGTGA. The CDR3 consists of 15 residues. Trimming shortened V by 2 bases and J by 6 bases, and 11 bases separated the two germline ends. The CDR3 loop is CASSLGDRRNSPLHF. The CDR3 DNA sequence: TGTGCCAGCAGCTTAGGTGACAGGCGTAATTCACCCCTCCACTTT.

The V gene is TRBV25-1, the J gene TRBJ2-2; unclear D gene. Trimming stripped 5 bases from V and 6 bases from J, with 10 bases between. The germline V gene has CDR1 MGHDK and CDR2 SYGVNS. The CDR3 contains 13 residues. CDR3 nucleotides: TGTGCCAGCAGTTCGGCAGGTTCCGGGGAGCTGTTTTTT. This translates into CASSSAGSGELFF.